This T cell receptor beta chain is from a study of T cell responses to AZD1222 COVID-19 vaccine (dated by TCRdb to the early 2020s). About the study as a whole: Because spike-specific TCR depth and breadth did not differ between the two schedules, AZD1222 recipients who got a second dose at roughly 4 weeks were pooled with those who got a second dose at roughly 12 weeks. A total of under 250 trial participants underwent TCR sequencing, of whom roughly 210 had received two doses of AZD1222 and 26 had received two doses of the MenACWY control vaccine. Trial participants were enrolled by age into subgroups of 18-55, 56-69 and 70-plus years, and roughly 150, 30 and 60 TCR-sequenced participants, respectively, were included in these subgroups.

The CDR3 regions of human TCRbeta chains were subjected to immunosequencing. The authors' pipeline ran thus. Repertoire TCRs were matched against a reference library of SARS-CoV-2-specific TCRs generated with the MIRA antigen-specificity platform. Breadth was defined as the fraction of unique TCRs that were SARS-CoV-2-associated, and depth was defined as the fraction of total T cells that were SARS-CoV-2-associated. Each spike-specific TCR was assigned to its reactive spike region and to a CD4 or CD8 class using the MIRA data. Log10-transformed breadth and depth values were compared by one-way ANOVA with Sidak's multiple comparisons tests. The table comes from immuneACCESS by way of TCRdb, which keeps in-frame sequences with V and J called. Part of the clones is missing from these tables; in studies checked, under half for an unresolved V gene and the rest for unknown reasons. The V and J calls and the clone size are those of that table, but D and trimming were determined from the DNA. Across this sample there are around 79,000 clones, with approximately 88% seen only once. The top ten hold 15% to 20% of the sample.

General conclusions and limits of the study: The 56-69-year group was small, and its depth increase did not reach significance, likely because of low power. Epitopes outside the regions mutated in the B.1.351 and B.1.1.7 variants were reportedly recognized by nearly half of the unique spike-specific TCRs. Only six or seven AZD1222 recipients were SARS-CoV-2 seropositive at baseline, limiting conclusions about previously exposed vaccinees. A significant rise in spike-specific TCR breadth and depth was observed after two AZD1222 doses relative to day 0 and relative to MenACWY recipients. Participants were mostly white British and included more females than males, and it was suggested by the authors that clonal diversity may have been underestimated. CD4 TCRs associated with the vaccine covered the entire spike protein, and the dominant responses were in regions 160-218 and 743-854. Because no day 14 peak-response samples were available, repertoires were characterized only after the peak T cell response.

The germline ends are 8 bases apart after V is trimmed by 5 bases and J by 0 bases. The germline V gene supplies CDR1 SNHLY and CDR2 FYNNEI. CDR3 length: 14 amino acids, cysteine to phenylalanine. The entry retains the CDR3 DNA only, 42 bases that are in frame from base 1. The table lists this clone with a few counts. Its antigen is unknown. One base away there is no much larger clone; base qualities are not given. Interpreted using the paper, the time point label stands for: baseline before first vaccination. Vaccinee samples came from UK trials COV001 and COV002, including a single-blind randomized controlled phase 2/3 trial of AZD1222 (ChAdOx1 nCoV-19) in healthy adults. Trial participant PBMC samples were collected at day 0 and day 28 after the second dose for TCRbeta chain sequencing.

The input for sequencing was peripheral blood, taken on day 0 of AZD1222 vaccination. The receptor's source is an adult in good health. The chain couples TRBV2 to TRBJ1-3; the D segment cannot be called with confidence. The CDR3 loop reads CASSPRTSGNTIYF. The DNA sequence is TGTGCCAGCAGTCCAAGGACCTCTGGAAACACCATATATTTT.